The sequence of this T cell receptor (beta chain) was determined in a study of blood T cell repertoires in COVID-19. Study-wide background: Material from acute and convalescent COVID-19 was sourced from the United States, Italy and Spain. From T cells, B-cell-depleted T cells, or PBMCs came the material, which was cDNA or gDNA.

As handled by the study authors: Reference gene primer amplification gave nucleated cell count estimates. Clones were sequenced by immunoSEQ multiplex PCR, and TCRdb holds only the in-frame ones, with some missing. That table supplies the V and J calls and clone size; D and trimming were determined from the DNA. The table shows around 210,000 clones, with around three quarters occurring only once. From germline, CDR1 is GTSNPN and CDR2 SVGIG (reference sequence). V shed 0 bases and J 1 base; nucleotides not matched to a gene: 10. This CDR3 region has 18 residues. This TCR derives from a woman in her 70s with acute or convalescent COVID-19. V usage is TRBV30 and J usage is TRBJ2-2; 8 bases match TRBD1. Source material: peripheral blood. CDR3 bases: TGTGCCTGGAGTGTACTTCGGGCAGGGGGCCTGAACACCGGGGAGCTGTTTTTT. Translating it yields CAWSVLRAGGLNTGELFF.